These 8 T cell receptor beta chains originate from one sample sequenced in a study of PD-1 blockade in classical Hodgkin lymphoma. Using immunoSEQ multiplex PCR, the repertoire was profiled, and TCRdb retains in-frame clones only, with some absent. The sample lists 25,000 to 30,000 clones, approximately 81% occurring once. All patients relapsed after autologous stem cell transplantation, and brentuximab vedotin exposure varied. The sequencing used peripheral blood mononuclear cells (PBMCs), collected before the second cycle of nivolumab. The receptor set was obtained from a human donor with classical Hodgkin lymphoma.

In nucleotides, the CDR3 is TGTGCCAGCAGCTTAGAACAGCAGGGGAATGAGCAGTTCTTC. The encoded protein is CASSLEQQGNEQFF. The genes are TRBV7-2 and TRBJ2-1, with a possible D match to TRBD1 (6 bases). This CDR3 spans 14 amino acids. V was cut by 1 base and J by 7 bases, with 11 bases left in between. Germline CDR1 is SGHTA and CDR2 is FQGNSA.

The chain is built from TRBV19 and TRBJ1-2; a weak D match, TRBD1 (5 bases). The CDR3 spans 16 residues. V was shortened by 5 bases and J by 7 bases, with 23 bases between the two germline ends. Looked up from germline, CDR1 is LNHDA and CDR2 is SQIVND (reference sequence). The CDR3 coding sequence is TGTGCCAGTAGTCCAAACCCTGCGCGGGGCTATTTTGGCTACACCTTC. Residues: CASSPNPARGYFGYTF.

This clone was recorded once. This chain's CDR3 is CASSSDYEQYF. DNA of the CDR3: TGTGCCAGCAGCTCCGACTACGAGCAGTACTTC. This chain connects TRBV11-3 to TRBJ2-7; the D is unclear. V shed 4 bases and J shed 3 bases, with 4 bases lying between them. CDR1 and CDR2 (germline): SGHNT, YENEEA. The CDR3 runs to 11 residues.

By share, this clone counts as medium-sized. The chain carries TRBV7-8 and TRBJ1-2, with D maybe TRBD1 (5 bases). The V gene lost 9 bases and the J gene lost 4 bases, with 15 bases spanning the gap. CDR1 is SGHVS, CDR2 FQNEAQ, per germline. The CDR3 extends over 13 amino acids. This CDR3 is CASGTAEIYGYTF. CDR3 in DNA: TGTGCCAGTGGGACGGCGGAAATCTATGGCTACACCTTC.

This clone occurred a few times. The chain joins TRBV19 to TRBJ2-7; D ambiguous. Trimming left V 6 bases short and J 1 base short, with 7 bases between. Germline V gives CDR1 LNHDA, CDR2 SQIVND (reference sequence). This CDR3 spans 12 amino acids. This CDR3 reads CASSTQSYEQYF. CDR3 DNA sequence: TGTGCCAGTAGCACTCAATCCTACGAGCAGTACTTC.

The chain carries TRBV11-3 and TRBJ1-2; TRBD1 agrees at 7 bases. The CDR3 length is 13 residues. The junction had 4 bases not matched to a gene; V was cut back by 5 bases and J by 4 bases. The germline V gene has CDR1 SGHNT and CDR2 YENEEA. The CDR3 bases are TGTGCCAGCAGCCAGGGACAGACCTATGGCTACACCTTC. This codes for CASSQGQTYGYTF.

The V gene is TRBV4-3, the J gene TRBJ1-1; unclear D gene. The germline V and J ends were trimmed by 2 bases and 2 bases, with 12 bases remaining between them. Germline V gene sequence: CDR1 LGHNA, CDR2 YSLEER. The CDR3 spans 15 residues. CDR3 amino acids: CASSQFLDGNTEAFF. DNA of the CDR3: TGCGCCAGCAGCCAATTTCTGGACGGCAACACTGAAGCTTTCTTT.

This clone was observed a single time. The V and J genes are TRBV7-2 and TRBJ2-2; perhaps TRBD2 as D (5 bases). Germline assignment: CDR1 SGHTA and CDR2 FQGNSA. This CDR3 is built from 16 residues. The V end was cut by 1 base, the J end by 1 base, with 10 bases between. In DNA form, the CDR3 reads TGTGCCAGCAGCTTAGTTCCAGCGGAGAACACCGGGGAGCTGTTTTTT. This gives the protein CASSLVPAENTGELFF.